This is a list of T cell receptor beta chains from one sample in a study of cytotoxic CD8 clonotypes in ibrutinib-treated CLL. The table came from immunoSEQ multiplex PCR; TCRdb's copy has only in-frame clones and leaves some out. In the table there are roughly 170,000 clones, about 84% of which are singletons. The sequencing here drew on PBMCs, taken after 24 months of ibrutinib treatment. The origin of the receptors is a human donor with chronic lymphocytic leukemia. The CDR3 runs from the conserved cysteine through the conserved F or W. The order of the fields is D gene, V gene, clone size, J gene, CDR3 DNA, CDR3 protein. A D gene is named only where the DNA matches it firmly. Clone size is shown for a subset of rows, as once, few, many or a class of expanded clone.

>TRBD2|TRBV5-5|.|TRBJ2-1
TGTGCCAGCAGCTCATTGGCGGGGGGAAAAAGGAGCTCCTACAATGAGCAGTTCTTC
CASSSLAGGKRSSYNEQFF
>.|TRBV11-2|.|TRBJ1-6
TGTGCCAGCAGCCCCCTGCCAAGGGACGGAGATAATTCACCCCTCCACTTT
CASSPLPRDGDNSPLHF
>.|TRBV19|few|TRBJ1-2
TGTGCCAGTAGACAGGGCGGGTATGGCTACACCTTC
CASRQGGYGYTF
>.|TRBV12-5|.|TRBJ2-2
TGTGCTAGTGGTTTGGGCATGTCAGGGAGTGGACTTACGAACACCGGGGAGCTGTTTTTT
CASGLGMSGSGLTNTGELFF
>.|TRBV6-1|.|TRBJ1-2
TGTGCCAGCAGGGGTGCAGGGGCGACCTATGGCTACACCTTC
CASRGAGATYGYTF
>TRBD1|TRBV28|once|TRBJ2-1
TGTGCCACAAAGGCAGGGGGATGGCAGTTCTTC
CATKAGGWQFF
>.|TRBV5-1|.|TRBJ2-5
TGCGCCAGCAGCTTGGCCGTCAGCACAGAGACCCAGTACTTC
CASSLAVSTETQYF
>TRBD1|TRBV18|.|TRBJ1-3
TGTGCCAGCTCACCGGACAGGGGGCCTGGAAACACCATATATTTT
CASSPDRGPGNTIYF
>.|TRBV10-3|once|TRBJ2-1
TGTGCCATCAGTGAAGTGGTTTACAATGAGCAGTTCTTC
CAISEVVYNEQFF
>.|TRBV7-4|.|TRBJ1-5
TGTGCCAGCAGCTTAGGGACCTTGAGGAATCAGCCCCAGCATTTT
CASSLGTLRNQPQHF
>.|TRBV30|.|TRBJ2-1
TGTGGCGGGTCCTCCTACAATGAGCAGTTCTTC
CGGSSYNEQFF
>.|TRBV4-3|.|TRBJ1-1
TGCGCCAGCAGCCTAACAGTAAACACTGAAGCTTTCTTT
CASSLTVNTEAFF
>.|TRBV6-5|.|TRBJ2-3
TGTGCCAGCAGTTACACGATAAGAGATACGCAGTATTTT
CASSYTIRDTQYF
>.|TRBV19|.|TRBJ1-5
TGTGCCAGTAGTAGTGACAGCGGAGATCAGCCCCAGCATTTT
CASSSDSGDQPQHF
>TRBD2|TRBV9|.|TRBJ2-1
TGTGCCAGCAGTTATACGCGGGAGAGGTACAATGAGCAGTTCTTC
CASSYTRERYNEQFF
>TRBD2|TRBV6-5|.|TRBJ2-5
TGTGCCAGCAGCCCTAGCGGGAGGGAGACCCAGTACTTC
CASSPSGRETQYF
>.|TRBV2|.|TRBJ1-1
TGTGCCAGCAGTGAAACCCGGGGGCATTACACTGAAGCTTTCTTT
CASSETRGHYTEAFF
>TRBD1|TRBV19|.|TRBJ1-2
TGTGCCAGTAGTGGGACAGGGGGCGGCTATGGCTACACCTTC
CASSGTGGGYGYTF
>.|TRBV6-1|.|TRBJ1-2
TGTGCCCGAAGGGACATTAATAATGGCTACACCTTC
CARRDINNGYTF
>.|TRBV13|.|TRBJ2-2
TGTGCCAGCAGCTTAGGAGGTTACCTTACCGGGGAGCTGTTTTTT
CASSLGGYLTGELFF
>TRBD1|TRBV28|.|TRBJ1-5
TGTGCCAGCAGTACACGACAGGGGCGACGGAATCAGCCCCAGCATTTT
CASSTRQGRRNQPQHF
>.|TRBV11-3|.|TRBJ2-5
TGTGCCAGCAGCTTAGATGGGAGACAGCAAGAGACCCAGTACTTC
CASSLDGRQQETQYF
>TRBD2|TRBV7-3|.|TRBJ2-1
TGTGCCAGCAGCTTAGCGGGAGGGCGGTACAATGAGCAGTTCTTC
CASSLAGGRYNEQFF
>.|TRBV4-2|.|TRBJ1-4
TGTGCCAGCAGCCAAGAGGAGTTAAGGGTTGAAAAACTGTTTTTT
CASSQEELRVEKLFF
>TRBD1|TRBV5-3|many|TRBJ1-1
TGTGCCAGAAGCCTGGTACAGGGGAATTTCACTGAAGCTTTCTTT
CARSLVQGNFTEAFF
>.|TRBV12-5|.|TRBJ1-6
TGTGCTAGTGGTTCCGCCTTAGGGGGGAGTAATTCACCCCTCCACTTT
CASGSALGGSNSPLHF
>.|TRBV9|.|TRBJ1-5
TGTGCCAGCAGCGTTCGAGATAGCAATCAGCCCCAGCATTTT
CASSVRDSNQPQHF
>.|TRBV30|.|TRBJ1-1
TGTGCCTGGAGTGTACTGAATGAAGCTTTCTTT
CAWSVLNEAFF
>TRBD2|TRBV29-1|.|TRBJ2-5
TGCAGCGTCACCGGGACTAGCGGGGGGGCCGGGAGAGAGACCCAGTACTTC
CSVTGTSGGAGRETQYF
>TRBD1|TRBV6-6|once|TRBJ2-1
TGTGCCAGCAGGTTGACAGGGGGCAATGAGCAGTTCTTC
CASRLTGGNEQFF
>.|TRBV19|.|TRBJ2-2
TGTGCCCTACCCCGAACGCGGGATTTGACCACCGGGGAGCTGTTTTTT
CALPRTRDLTTGELFF
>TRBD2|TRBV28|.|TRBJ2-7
TGTGCCAGCAACCTCAGGGGACTAGCGGGAACAGAGCAGTACTTC
CASNLRGLAGTEQYF
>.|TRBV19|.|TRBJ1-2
TGTGCCAGTAGTATAATGACGACTAACTATGGCTACACCTTC
CASSIMTTNYGYTF
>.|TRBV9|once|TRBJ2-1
TGTGCCAGCAGCGTAGCCCCCAGGGGTGACAATGAGCAGTTCTTC
CASSVAPRGDNEQFF
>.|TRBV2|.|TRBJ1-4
TGTGCCAGCCAGAGACGGTCTAATGAAAAACTGTTTTTT
CASQRRSNEKLFF
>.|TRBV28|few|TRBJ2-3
TGTGCCAGCCGTCCGATGGAATTAGCGGCTACGCAGTATTTT
CASRPMELAATQYF
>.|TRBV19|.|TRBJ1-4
TGTGCCAGTAGTTTCGGACAGATCCCCAACTACCTATTTTTT
CASSFGQIPNYLFF
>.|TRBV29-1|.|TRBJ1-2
TGCAGCGTTGAACCCGGGACCTATGGCTACACCTTC
CSVEPGTYGYTF
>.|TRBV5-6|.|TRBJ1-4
TGTGCCAGCAGCTTGGGGAGAGCAACTAATGAAAAACTGTTTTTT
CASSLGRATNEKLFF
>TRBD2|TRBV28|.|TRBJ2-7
TGTGCCAGCTGGACTAGCGGGAGGAGCGAGCAGTACTTC
CASWTSGRSEQYF
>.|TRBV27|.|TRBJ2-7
TGTGCCAGCAGTTTATCCACCTCCTACGAGCAGTACTTC
CASSLSTSYEQYF
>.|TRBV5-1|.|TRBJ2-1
TGCGCCAGCAGCTTGGAGGCGGGCCGATACAATGAGCAGTTCTTC
CASSLEAGRYNEQFF
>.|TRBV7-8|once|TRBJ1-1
TGTGCCAGCAGCTTAGTAACCACTGAAGCTTTCTTT
CASSLVTTEAFF
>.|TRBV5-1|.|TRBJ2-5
TGCGCCAGCAGCTTGGTCGTCGGGGAGACCCAGTACTTC
CASSLVVGETQYF
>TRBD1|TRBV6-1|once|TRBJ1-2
TGTGCCAGCAGTGAAGCGCAGACAGGGCTCTCGCGGGGCTACACCTTC
CASSEAQTGLSRGYTF
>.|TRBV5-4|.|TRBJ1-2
TGTGCCAGCAGCTTGGTGTTGGATTACGATGGCTACACCTTC
CASSLVLDYDGYTF
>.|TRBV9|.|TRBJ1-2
TGTGCCAGCAGCGTTGTTCCGGACCAAAGGAGCTACACCTTC
CASSVVPDQRSYTF
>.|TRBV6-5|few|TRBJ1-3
TGTGCCAGCAAGATCCTCTCTGGAAACACCATATATTTT
CASKILSGNTIYF
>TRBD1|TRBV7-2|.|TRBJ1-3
TGTGCCAGCAGCCCCGGACAGGGACTCCCAGGAAACACCATATATTTT
CASSPGQGLPGNTIYF
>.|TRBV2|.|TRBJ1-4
TGTGCCAGCAATTTTGGGAGAGGGAGGGATGAAAAACTGTTTTTT
CASNFGRGRDEKLFF
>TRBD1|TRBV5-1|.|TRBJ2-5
TGCGCCAGCAGTCCGGGCCAGGGGGTAGCCGTGCAAGAGACCCAGTACTTC
CASSPGQGVAVQETQYF
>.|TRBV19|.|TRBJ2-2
TGTGCCAGTAGTTCATTCGGCAAGTCGAACACCGGGGAGCTGTTTTTT
CASSSFGKSNTGELFF
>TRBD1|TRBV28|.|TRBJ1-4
TGTGCCAGCAGCCACCATCCGGGACAGAGGAATGAAAAACTGTTTTTT
CASSHHPGQRNEKLFF
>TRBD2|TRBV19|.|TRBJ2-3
TGTGCCAGTAGCCTCGGACTAGCAGATACGCAGTATTTT
CASSLGLADTQYF